This T cell receptor beta chain was profiled in a study of cytomegalovirus exposure and HLA in healthy donors. Germline loops: CDR1 SEHNR, CDR2 FQNEAQ (reference sequence). The CDR3 totals 15 residues. With 1 base removed from V and 6 bases from J, the gap between germline ends came to 15 bases. Healthy bone marrow donors made up the cohort. Details on this clone: Antigen unknown.

Study results and caveats: Per a later analysis, HLA-associated TCR beta chains showed more clonal expansion than other, equally common TCR beta chains.

Both 60 Vbeta primers and 13 Jbeta primers went into the PCR. Using immunoSEQ multiplex PCR, the repertoire was profiled, and TCRdb retains in-frame clones only, with some absent. The table includes 210,000 or so clones, over 75% detected once. This chain links TRBV7-9 with TRBJ1-2, with D perhaps matching TRBD1 (6 bases). Material for sequencing was PBMCs. The clonotype comes from a girl aged 2-9 years in good health and CMV-seronegative. CDR3 DNA sequence: TGTGCCAGCAGCTTAGGCCAGACAGGACGCAATGGCTACACCTTC. This gives the protein CASSLGQTGRNGYTF.